The present entry profiles one T cell receptor beta chain with its context. This specimen comes from a study of blood T cells in healthy people across ages. Germline assignment: CDR1 MNHNY and CDR2 SVGAGI (reference sequence). Trimming took off 0 bases at V and 3 bases at J, with 14 bases between the two ends. The CDR3 has 17 residues. Healthy Caucasians from Russia aged about 6 to 95 served as donors. Ten milliliters was the volume of peripheral blood drawn from each donor. Alongside a J-beta primer mix, a sample-barcoded 5' primer served in a second PCR lasting about 7 to 12 cycles. TCRdb ran MiXCR on the 5' RACE reads and lists one entry per CDR3 protein. The repertoire holds hundreds of thousands of distinct CDR3 sequences, with about 50% as singletons.

The clonotype comes from an elderly woman in good health. The sequencing input was blood. The chain joins TRBV6-6 to TRBJ2-2; a possible D gene is TRBD1 (5 bases). CDR3 residues: CASSYSSAGAHTGELFF. In nucleotides, the CDR3 is TGTGCCAGCAGTTACTCGAGCGCTGGGGCGCACACCGGGGAGCTGTTTTTT.